This entry lists 8 T cell receptor beta chains sequenced from one sample in a study of blood T cell repertoires in COVID-19. Sequencing was performed with immunoSEQ multiplex PCR; in TCRdb, only in-frame clones are kept and a portion is missing. The table shows 400,000 to 500,000 clones, with roughly 88% occurring only once. Specimen: PBMCs or T cells enriched from blood (not recorded which). These receptors came from a woman aged 40 to 50 who had recovered from COVID-19.

This chain's CDR3 is CAWRHEGLAVYEQYF. The CDR3 nucleotides read TGTGCCTGGAGACACGAGGGGCTAGCGGTCTACGAGCAGTACTTC. The V and J genes are TRBV30 and TRBJ2-7, with 7 bases lining up with TRBD2. The trim removed 3 bases at V and 3 bases at J, leaving 11 bases unmatched. Germline V gene sequence: CDR1 GTSNPN, CDR2 SVGIG (reference sequence). This CDR3 spans 15 amino acids.

The genes are TRBV10-2 and TRBJ2-1; 7 bases align to TRBD2. The length of the CDR3 is 19 residues. With V trimmed by 4 bases and J by 0 bases, 15 bases remained unmatched. The V gene's germline CDR1 is WSHSY and CDR2 SAAADI. In nucleotides, the CDR3 is TGCGCCAGCAGTGGCTCGGGACTACTCAAAAACCACTCCTACAATGAGCAGTTCTTC. This translates into CASSGSGLLKNHSYNEQFF.

This clone was seen a few times. The rearrangement links TRBV27 to TRBJ1-6; a weak D match, TRBD1 (6 bases). The CDR3 is 16 amino acids. The V and J ends lost 3 bases and 5 bases respectively, with 14 bases between them. Germline loops: CDR1 MNHEY, CDR2 SMNVEV (reference sequence). The CDR3 DNA reads TGTGCCAGCAGTTTTTTCTCAGGGGATAATAATTCACCCCTCCACTTT. This translates into CASSFFSGDNNSPLHF.

The rearrangement links TRBV6-5 to TRBJ2-1, with a weak D call TRBD2 (5 bases). This CDR3 comprises 16 residues. CDR1 and CDR2 (germline): MNHEY, SVGAGI. V dropped 2 bases and J dropped 4 bases, with 15 bases sitting between them. The CDR3 nucleotides are TGTGCCAGCAGTTACGGAACTAGGGTCCCATACAATGAGCAGTTCTTC. Its translation: CASSYGTRVPYNEQFF.

This chain connects TRBV11-2 to TRBJ2-1, with D possibly TRBD2 on 6 matching bases. The CDR3 has 15 residues. Germline CDR1 and CDR2: SGHAT and FQNNGV. Trimming shortened V by 6 bases and J by 3 bases, and 15 bases separated the two germline ends. The CDR3 nucleotides are TGTGCCAGCAGTTACGGGACTCCGCTCTACAATGAGCAGTTCTTC. Amino acid sequence: CASSYGTPLYNEQFF. The whole variable domain, filled in from reference TRBV11-2 and TRBJ2-1, reads EAGVAQSPRYKIIEKRQSVAFWCNPISGHATLYWYQQILGQGPKLLIQFQNNGVVDDSQLPKDRFSAERLKGVDSTLKIQPAKLEDSAVYLCASSYGTPLYNEQFFGPGTRLTVL.

CDR3 amino acids: CASSFPLTGLNTEAFF. Written as DNA, the CDR3 is TGTGCCAGCAGCTTTCCGTTAACAGGGCTTAACACTGAAGCTTTCTTT. The chain has TRBV7-2 and TRBJ1-1; weak D call: TRBD1 (6 bases). The V and J ends lost 3 bases and 2 bases respectively, with 16 bases between them. The germline V gene has CDR1 SGHTA and CDR2 FQGNSA. This CDR3 has 16 residues.

The chain couples TRBV12-3 or TRBV12-4 to TRBJ1-5, with 7 bases matching TRBD1. This CDR3 comprises 13 residues. Losses at the gene ends were 3 bases for V and 9 bases for J; bases not matched to a gene: 5. The CDR3 loop is CASSFRGQLPQHF. Written as DNA, the CDR3 is TGTGCCAGCAGTTTTAGGGGACAGTTGCCCCAGCATTTT.

The chain couples TRBV19 to TRBJ1-2; 7 nucleotides agree with TRBD1. V was pared by 4 bases and J by 6 bases, with 5 bases of the junction left unmatched. Germline assignment: CDR1 LNHDA and CDR2 SQIVND (reference sequence). The CDR3 has 13 residues. In DNA, the CDR3 is TGTGCCAGTAGTAAAACAGGGGATCATGGCTACACCTTC. Protein sequence: CASSKTGDHGYTF.